This T cell receptor beta chain was sequenced during a study of control samples from healthy donors and cancer patients. Here immunoSEQ multiplex PCR was the method, and the copy in TCRdb shows in-frame clones only, minus some. The repertoire includes roughly 88,000 clones, roughly 89% of them detected once, and approximately 18% sits in the top ten. The CDR3 covers 14 residues. Trimming left V 4 bases short and J 7 bases short, with 16 bases between. In germline, CDR1 is SGHTA, CDR2 FQGNSA. The TCR originated in a man between 50 and 59 years old in good health. The specimen sequenced was blood. The chain combines TRBV7-2 with TRBJ1-1, with D maybe TRBD1 (6 bases). CDR3 in amino acids: CASSSLQGTGEAFF. The CDR3 DNA reads as TGTGCCAGCAGCTCACTTCAGGGGACGGGTGAAGCTTTCTTT.